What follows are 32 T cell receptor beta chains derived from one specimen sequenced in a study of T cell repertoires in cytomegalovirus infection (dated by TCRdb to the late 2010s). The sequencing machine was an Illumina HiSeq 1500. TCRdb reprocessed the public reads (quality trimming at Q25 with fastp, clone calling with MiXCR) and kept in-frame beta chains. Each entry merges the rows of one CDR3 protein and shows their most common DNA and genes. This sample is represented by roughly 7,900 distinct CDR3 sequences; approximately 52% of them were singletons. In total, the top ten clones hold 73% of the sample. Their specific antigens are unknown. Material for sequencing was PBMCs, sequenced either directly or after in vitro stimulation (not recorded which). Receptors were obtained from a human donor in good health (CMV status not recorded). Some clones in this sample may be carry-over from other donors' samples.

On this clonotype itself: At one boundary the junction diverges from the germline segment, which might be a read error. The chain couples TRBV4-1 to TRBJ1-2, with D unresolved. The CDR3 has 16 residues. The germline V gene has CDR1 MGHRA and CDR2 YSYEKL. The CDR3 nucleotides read TGCGCCAGCAGCCCAGGCCCCCGGGAACATCTCTATGGCTCCACCTTC. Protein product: CASSPGPREHLYGSTF.

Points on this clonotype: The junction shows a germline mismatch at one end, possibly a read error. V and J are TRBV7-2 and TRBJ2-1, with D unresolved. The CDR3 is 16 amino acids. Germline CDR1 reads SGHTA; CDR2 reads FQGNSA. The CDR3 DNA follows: TGTGCCAGCAACTTGTTGGGTAAATCCACCTACTATGAGCAGTTCTTC. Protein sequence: CASNLLGKSTYYEQFF.

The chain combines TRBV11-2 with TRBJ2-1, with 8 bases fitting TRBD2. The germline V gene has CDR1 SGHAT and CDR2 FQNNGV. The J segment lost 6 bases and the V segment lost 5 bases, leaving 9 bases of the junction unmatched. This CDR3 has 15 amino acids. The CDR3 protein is CASSVTSGTSNEQFF. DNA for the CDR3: TGTGCCAGCAGCGTCACCTCCGGGACTAGCAATGAGCAGTTCTTC.

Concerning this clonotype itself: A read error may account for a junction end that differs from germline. The CDR3 coding sequence is TGTGATAGTGGTTTGGTATCGGGAATAGGGGCCGTCCCCTACACTGAGACTTTCTTC. Its translation is CDSGLVSGIGAVPYTETFF. This chain joins TRBV12-5 and TRBJ2-1; D may match TRBD1 or TRBD2 (5 bases each). The germline V gene encodes CDR1 LGHNT and CDR2 FRNRAP. The CDR3 consists of 19 residues.

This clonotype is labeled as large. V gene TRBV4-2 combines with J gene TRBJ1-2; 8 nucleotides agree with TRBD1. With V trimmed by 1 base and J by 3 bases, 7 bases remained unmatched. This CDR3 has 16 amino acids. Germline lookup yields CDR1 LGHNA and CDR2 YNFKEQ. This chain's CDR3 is CASSQGSGQGHYGYTF. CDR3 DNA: TGTGCCAGCAGCCAAGGATCCGGACAGGGACACTATGGCTACACCTTC.

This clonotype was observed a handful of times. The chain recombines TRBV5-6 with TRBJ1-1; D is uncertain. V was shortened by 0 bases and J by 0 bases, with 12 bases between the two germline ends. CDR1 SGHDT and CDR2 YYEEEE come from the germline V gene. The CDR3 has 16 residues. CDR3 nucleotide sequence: TGTGCCAGCAGCTTGGACCCGGGGATCATGAACACTGAAGCTTTCTTT. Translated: CASSLDPGIMNTEAFF.

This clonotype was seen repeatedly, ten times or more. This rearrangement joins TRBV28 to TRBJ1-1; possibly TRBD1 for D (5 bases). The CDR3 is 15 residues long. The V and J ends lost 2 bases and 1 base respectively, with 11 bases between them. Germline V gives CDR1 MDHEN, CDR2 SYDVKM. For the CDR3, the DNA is TGTGCCAGCAGTTTACGTCAAACAGGGAACACTGAAGCTTTCTTT. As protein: CASSLRQTGNTEAFF.

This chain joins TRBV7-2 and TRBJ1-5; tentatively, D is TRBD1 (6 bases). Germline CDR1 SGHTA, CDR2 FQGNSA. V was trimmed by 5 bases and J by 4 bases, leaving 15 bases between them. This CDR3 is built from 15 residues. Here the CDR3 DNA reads TGTGCCAGCAGCCGGCAGGACAGCCGGAATCAGCCCCAGCATTTT. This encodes CASSRQDSRNQPQHF.

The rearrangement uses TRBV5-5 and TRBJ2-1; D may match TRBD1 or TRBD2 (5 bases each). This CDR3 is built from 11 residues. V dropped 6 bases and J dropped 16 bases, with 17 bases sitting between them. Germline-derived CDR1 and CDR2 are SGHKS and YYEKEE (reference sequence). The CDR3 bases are TGTGCCAGCACCTGGGGGAATTATCATTTCTTC. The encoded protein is CASTWGNYHFF.

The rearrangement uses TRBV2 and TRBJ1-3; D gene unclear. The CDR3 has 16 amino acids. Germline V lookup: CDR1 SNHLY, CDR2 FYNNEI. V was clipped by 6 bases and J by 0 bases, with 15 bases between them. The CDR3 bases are TGTGCCAGCAGCGCAGGTGGAATAGGCTCTGGAAACACCATATATTTT. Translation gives CASSAGGIGSGNTIYF. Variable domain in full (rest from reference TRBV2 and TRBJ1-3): EPEVTQTPSHQVTQMGQEVILRCVPISNHLYFYWYRQILGQKVEFLVSFYNNEISEKSEIFDDQFSVERPDGSNFTLKIRSTKLEDSAMYFCASSAGGIGSGNTIYFGEGSWLTVV.

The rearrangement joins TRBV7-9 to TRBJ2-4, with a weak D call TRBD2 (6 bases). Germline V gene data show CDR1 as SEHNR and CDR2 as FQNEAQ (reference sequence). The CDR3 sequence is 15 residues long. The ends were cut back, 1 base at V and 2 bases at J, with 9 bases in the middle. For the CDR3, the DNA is TGTGCCAGCAGCTTAGGGAGGGCGCCCAAAAACATTCAGTACTTC. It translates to CASSLGRAPKNIQYF.

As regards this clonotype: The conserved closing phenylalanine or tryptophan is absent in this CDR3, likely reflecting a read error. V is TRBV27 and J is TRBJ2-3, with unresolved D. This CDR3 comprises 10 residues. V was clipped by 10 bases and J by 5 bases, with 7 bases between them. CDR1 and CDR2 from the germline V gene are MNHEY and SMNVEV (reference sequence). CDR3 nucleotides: TGTGCCATGCACGGAGATACGCAGTATTTG. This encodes CAMHGDTQYL.

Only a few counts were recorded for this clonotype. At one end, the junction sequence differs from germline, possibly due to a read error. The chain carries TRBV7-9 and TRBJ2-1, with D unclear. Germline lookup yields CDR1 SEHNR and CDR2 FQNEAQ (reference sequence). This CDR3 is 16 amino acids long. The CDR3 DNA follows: TGTGCAAGCAGCTTACGCGGCGAGAGCTCCTACAAGGATCAGTTCTTC. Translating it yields CASSLRGESSYKDQFF.

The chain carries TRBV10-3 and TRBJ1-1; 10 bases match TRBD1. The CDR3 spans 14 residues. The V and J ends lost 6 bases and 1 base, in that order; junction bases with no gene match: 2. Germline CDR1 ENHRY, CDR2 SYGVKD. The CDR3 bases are TGTGCCATCAGCAGGGACAGGGGGAACACTGAAGCTTTCTTT. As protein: CAISRDRGNTEAFF.

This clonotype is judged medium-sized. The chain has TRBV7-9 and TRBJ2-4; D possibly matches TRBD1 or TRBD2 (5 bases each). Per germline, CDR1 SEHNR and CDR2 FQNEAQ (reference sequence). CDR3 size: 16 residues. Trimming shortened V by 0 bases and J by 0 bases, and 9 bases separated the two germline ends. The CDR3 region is CASSLALGVAKNIQYF. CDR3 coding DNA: TGTGCCAGCAGCTTAGCCCTGGGGGTAGCCAAAAACATTCAGTACTTC.

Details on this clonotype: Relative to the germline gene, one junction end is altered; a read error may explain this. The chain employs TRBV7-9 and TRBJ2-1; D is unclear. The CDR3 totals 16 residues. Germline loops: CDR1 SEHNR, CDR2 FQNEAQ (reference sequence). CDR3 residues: CASSFLGISTYTAPFF. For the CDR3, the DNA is TGTGCCAGCAGCTTTTTGGGAATATCCACATACACTGCTCCTTTCTTT.

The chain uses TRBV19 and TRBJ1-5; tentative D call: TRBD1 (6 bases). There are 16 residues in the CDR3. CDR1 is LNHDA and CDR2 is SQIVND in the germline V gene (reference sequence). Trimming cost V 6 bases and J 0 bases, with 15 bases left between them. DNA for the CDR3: TGTGCCAGTAGGACATATCAGGGGTATAGCAATCAGCCCCAGCATTTT. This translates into CASRTYQGYSNQPQHF.

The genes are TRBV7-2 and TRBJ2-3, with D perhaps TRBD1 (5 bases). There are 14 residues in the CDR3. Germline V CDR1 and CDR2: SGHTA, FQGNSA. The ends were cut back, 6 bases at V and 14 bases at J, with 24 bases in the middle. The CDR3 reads CASSLTDKIDTSYF. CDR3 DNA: TGTGCCAGCAGTTTAACGGACAAGATAGATACGTCGTATTTT.

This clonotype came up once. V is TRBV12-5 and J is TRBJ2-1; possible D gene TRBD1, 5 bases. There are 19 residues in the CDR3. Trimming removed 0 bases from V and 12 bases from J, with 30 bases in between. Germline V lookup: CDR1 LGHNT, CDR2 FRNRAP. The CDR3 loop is CASGLVSVIGAVPYHVQFF. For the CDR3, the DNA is TGTGCTAGTGGTTTGGTCTCGGTAATAGGGGCCGTCCCCTACCATGTGCAGTTCTTC.

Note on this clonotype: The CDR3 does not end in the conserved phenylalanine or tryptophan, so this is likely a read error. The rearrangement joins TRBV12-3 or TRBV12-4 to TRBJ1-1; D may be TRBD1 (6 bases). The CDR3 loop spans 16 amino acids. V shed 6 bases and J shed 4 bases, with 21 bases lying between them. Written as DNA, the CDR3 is TGTGCCAGCAGCCTCAGTGTTTCCCAACAGGGCACTGAAGCTTTCTGT. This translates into CASSLSVSQQGTEAFC.

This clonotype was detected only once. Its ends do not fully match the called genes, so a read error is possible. CDR3 amino acids: CARSLGSLPHNEKFF. The CDR3 DNA reads TGTGCCAGAAGCCTAGGGTCCCTACCTCACAATGAGAAGTTCTTC. The V and J genes are TRBV27 and TRBJ2-1; no firm D call. CDR1 and CDR2 from the germline V gene are MNHEY and SMNVEV (reference sequence). The CDR3 length is 15 residues.

The CDR3 nucleotides read TGCAGTGCTGGCAGGGGGTCAGGGAGCACTGAAGCTTTCTTT. Translating gives CSAGRGSGSTEAFF. The rearrangement joins TRBV20-1 to TRBJ1-1; 7 bases are shared with TRBD1. The CDR3 runs to 14 residues. Germline CDR1 and CDR2: DFQATT and SNEGSKA (reference sequence). V trimming: 5 bases; J trimming: 4 bases; junction bases outside the gene matches: 10.

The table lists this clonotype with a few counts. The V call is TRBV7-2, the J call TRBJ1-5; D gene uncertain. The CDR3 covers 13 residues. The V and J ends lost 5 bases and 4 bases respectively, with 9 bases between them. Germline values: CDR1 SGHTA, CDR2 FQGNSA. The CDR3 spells CASSTRTNQPQHF. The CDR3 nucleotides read TGTGCCAGCAGCACCCGTACGAATCAGCCCCAGCATTTT.

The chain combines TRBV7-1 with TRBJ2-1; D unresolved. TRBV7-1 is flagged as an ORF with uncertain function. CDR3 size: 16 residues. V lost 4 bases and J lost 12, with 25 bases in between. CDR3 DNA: TGTGCCAGCAGCTTGTTGGTAGTATCCACCTACAATCGGCAGTTCTTC. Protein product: CASSLLVVSTYNRQFF.

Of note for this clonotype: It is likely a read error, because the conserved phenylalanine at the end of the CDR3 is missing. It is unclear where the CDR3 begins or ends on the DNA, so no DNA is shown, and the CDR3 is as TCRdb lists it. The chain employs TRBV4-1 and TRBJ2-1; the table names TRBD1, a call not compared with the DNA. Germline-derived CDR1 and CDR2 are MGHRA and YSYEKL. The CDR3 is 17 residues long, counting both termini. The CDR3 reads CASGGWDGRDSYNEPVC.

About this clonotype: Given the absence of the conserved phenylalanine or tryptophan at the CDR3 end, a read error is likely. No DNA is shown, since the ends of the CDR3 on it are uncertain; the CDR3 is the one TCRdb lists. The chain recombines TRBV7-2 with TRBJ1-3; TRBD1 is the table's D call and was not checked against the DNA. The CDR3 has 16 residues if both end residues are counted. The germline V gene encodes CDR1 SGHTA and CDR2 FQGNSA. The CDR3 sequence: CASSPKSLGLGNTRYC.

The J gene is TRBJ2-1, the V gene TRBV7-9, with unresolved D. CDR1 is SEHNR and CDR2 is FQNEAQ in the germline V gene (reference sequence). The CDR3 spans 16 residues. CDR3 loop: CAISLLGISTYNDKFF. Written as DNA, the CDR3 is TGTGCAATCAGCTTGTTGGGAATATCCACCTACAATGATAAGTTCTTC. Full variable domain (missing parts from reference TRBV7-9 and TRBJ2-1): DTGVSQNPRHKITKRGQNVTFRCDPISEHNRLYWYRQTLGQGPEFLTYFQNEAQLEKSRLLSDRFSAERPKGSFSTLEIQRTEQGDSAMYLCAISLLGISTYNDKFFGPGTRLTVL.

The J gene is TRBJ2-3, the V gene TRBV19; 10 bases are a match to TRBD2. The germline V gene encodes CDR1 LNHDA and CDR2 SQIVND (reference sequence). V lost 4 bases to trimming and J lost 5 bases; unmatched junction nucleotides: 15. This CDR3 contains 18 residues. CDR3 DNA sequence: TGTGCCAGTAGTACCCTTCGTCCAGCGGGGGGGCTGGGAGATACGCAGTATTTT. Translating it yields CASSTLRPAGGLGDTQYF.

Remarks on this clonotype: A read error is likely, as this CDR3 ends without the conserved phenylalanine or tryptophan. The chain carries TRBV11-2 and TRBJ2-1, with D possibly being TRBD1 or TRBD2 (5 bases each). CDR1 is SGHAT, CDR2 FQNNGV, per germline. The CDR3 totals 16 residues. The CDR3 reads CASSLLKGSSYKEQFC. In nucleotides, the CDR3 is TGTGCCAGCAGCTTACTTAAGGGGAGCTCCTACAAGGAGCAGTTCTGC.

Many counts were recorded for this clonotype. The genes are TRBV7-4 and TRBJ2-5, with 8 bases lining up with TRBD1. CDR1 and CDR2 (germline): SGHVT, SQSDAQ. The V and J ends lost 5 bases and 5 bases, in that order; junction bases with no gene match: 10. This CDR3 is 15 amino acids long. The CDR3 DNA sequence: TGTGCCAGCAGCAATCAGGGGGCTAGAAAGGAGACCCAGTACTTC. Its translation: CASSNQGARKETQYF.

The CDR3 nucleotides read TGTGCCAGCAGTTTAGGGGACAGCTATGGCTACACCTTC. It yields the protein CASSLGDSYGYTF. The genes are TRBV28 and TRBJ1-2; TRBD1 matches 7 bases. The length of the CDR3 is 13 residues. J gave up 4 bases and V 2 bases, and 1 base lay outside the gene matches. From germline, CDR1 is MDHEN and CDR2 SYDVKM.

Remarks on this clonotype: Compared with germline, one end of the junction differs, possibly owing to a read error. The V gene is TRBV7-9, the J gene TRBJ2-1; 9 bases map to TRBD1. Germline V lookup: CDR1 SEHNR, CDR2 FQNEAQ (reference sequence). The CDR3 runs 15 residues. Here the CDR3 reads CSSSIGTGSYNGHFF. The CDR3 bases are TGTTCCAGCAGCATTGGGACAGGGAGTTACAATGGGCATTTCTTC. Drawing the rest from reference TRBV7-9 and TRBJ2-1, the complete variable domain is DTGVSQNPRHKITKRGQNVTFRCDPISEHNRLYWYRQTLGQGPEFLTYFQNEAQLEKSRLLSDRFSAERPKGSFSTLEIQRTEQGDSAMYLCSSSIGTGSYNGHFFGPGTRLTVL.